This T cell receptor delta chain appears in the sequencing data of a study of Vδ1+ human thymocytes. Whole-study results and caveats: Highly polyclonal TRG and TRD repertoires with Gaussian CDR3 length distributions appeared in thymus.

Concerning this clone: Its specificity is not known.

From germline, CDR1 is TSWWSYY and CDR2 QGS. Trimming stripped 0 bases from V and 6 bases from J, with 26 bases between. The CDR3 consists of 19 residues. The template was reverse-transcribed extracted RNA. Pooled V-gene forward primers with one constant-region reverse primer generated the CDR3 amplicons by multiplex PCR. TCRdb reanalysed the multiplex PCR reads via CATT. The sample holds roughly 55,000 delta-chain clones, around a sixth seen once. Sample: Vdelta1+ gamma-delta thymocytes from the thymus. Subset here: FACS-sorted CD3+ TCRalphabeta- TCRVdelta1+ TCRVdelta2- thymocytes. The source of this sequence is a boy under two years old who had congenital heart surgery. The J gene is TRDJ1, the V gene TRDV1; D may be TRDD3 (5 bases). In DNA form, the CDR3 reads TGTGCTCTTGGGGAACTGGGTGTCCGATACCGATACCGCGAAAATAAACTCATCTTT. This gives the protein CALGELGVRYRYRENKLIF.